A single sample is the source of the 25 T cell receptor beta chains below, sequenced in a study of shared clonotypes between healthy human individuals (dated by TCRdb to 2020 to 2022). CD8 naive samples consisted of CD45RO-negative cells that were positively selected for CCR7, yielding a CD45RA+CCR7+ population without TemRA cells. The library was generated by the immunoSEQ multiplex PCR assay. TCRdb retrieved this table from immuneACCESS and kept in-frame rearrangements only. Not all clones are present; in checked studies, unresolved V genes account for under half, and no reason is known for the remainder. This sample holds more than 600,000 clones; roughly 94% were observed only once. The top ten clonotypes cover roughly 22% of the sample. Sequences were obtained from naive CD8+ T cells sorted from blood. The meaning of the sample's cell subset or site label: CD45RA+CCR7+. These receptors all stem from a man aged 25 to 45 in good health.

In nucleotides, the CDR3 is TGTGCCAGCAGCTCGGGAGGGCGAGAGACCCAGTACTTC. Its translation is CASSSGGRETQYF. This sequence joins TRBV13 and TRBJ2-5; 8 positions match TRBD2. The V and J ends lost 4 bases and 4 bases, in that order; junction bases with no gene match: 2. This CDR3 is 13 amino acids long. Germline CDR1 and CDR2: PRHDT and FYEKMQ (reference sequence).

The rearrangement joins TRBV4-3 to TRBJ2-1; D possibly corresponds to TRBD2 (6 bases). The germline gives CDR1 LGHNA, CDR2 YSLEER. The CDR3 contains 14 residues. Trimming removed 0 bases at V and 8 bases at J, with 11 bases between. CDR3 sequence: CASSQDRLVDEQFF. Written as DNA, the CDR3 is TGCGCCAGCAGCCAAGATAGACTAGTCGATGAGCAGTTCTTC.

The CDR3 loop is CAISGQGARTGELFF. Written as DNA, the CDR3 is TGTGCCATCAGTGGACAGGGGGCGCGCACCGGGGAGCTGTTTTTT. The chain carries TRBV10-3 and TRBJ2-2, with 10 nucleotides matching TRBD1. Losses at the gene ends were 4 bases for V and 4 bases for J; bases not matched to a gene: 3. Per the germline V gene, CDR1 is ENHRY and CDR2 is SYGVKD. The CDR3 length is 15 residues.

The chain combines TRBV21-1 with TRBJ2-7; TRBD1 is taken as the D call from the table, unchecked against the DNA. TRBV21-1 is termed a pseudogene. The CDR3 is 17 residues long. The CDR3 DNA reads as TGTGCCAGCAGCAAAGGGGACGACAGGGATGGTTCCTACGAGCAGTACTTC. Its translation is CASSKGDDRDGSYEQYF.

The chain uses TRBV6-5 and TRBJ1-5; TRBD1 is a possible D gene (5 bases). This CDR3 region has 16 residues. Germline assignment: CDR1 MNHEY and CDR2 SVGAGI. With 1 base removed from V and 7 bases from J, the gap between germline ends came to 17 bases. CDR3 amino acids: CASSYFGSRGDQPQHF. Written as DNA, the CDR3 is TGTGCCAGCAGTTACTTTGGGTCAAGGGGAGACCAGCCCCAGCATTTT.

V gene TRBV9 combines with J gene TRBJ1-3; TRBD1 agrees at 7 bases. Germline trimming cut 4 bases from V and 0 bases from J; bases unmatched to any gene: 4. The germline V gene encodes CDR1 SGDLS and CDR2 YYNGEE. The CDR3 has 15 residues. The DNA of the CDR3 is TGTGCCAGCAGCACCCGGACAGGCTCTGGAAACACCATATATTTT. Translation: CASSTRTGSGNTIYF. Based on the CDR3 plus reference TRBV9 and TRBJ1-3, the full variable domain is DSGVTQTPKHLITATGQRVTLRCSPRSGDLSVYWYQQSLDQGLQFLIQYYNGEERAKGNILERFSAQQFPDLHSELNLSSLELGDSALYFCASSTRTGSGNTIYFGEGSWLTVV.

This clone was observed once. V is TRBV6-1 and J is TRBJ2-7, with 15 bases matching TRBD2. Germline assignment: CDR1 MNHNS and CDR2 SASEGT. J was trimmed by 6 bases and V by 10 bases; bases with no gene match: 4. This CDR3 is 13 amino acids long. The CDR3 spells CAIRTSGGVEQYF. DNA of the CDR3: TGTGCCATCAGGACTAGCGGGGGGGTCGAGCAGTACTTC.

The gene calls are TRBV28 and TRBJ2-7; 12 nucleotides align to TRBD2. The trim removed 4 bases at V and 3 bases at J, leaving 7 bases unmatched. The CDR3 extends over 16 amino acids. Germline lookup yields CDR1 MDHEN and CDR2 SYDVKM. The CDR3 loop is CASSSSSGRAFYEQYF. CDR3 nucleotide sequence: TGTGCCAGCAGTTCGTCTAGCGGGAGGGCCTTCTACGAGCAGTACTTC.

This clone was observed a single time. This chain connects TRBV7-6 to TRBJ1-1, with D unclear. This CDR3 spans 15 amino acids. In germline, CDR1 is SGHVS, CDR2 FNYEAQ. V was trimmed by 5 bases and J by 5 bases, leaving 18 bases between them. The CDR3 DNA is TGTGCCAGCAGCCGTGCAAGGGAAGGGAAGACTGAAGCTTTCTTT. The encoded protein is CASSRAREGKTEAFF.

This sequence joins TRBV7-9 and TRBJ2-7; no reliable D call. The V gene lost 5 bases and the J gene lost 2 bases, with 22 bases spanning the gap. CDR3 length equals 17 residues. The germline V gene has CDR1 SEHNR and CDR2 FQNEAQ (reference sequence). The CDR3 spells CASSLSPTEPLAYEQYF. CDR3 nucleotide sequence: TGTGCCAGCAGCCTCTCACCAACAGAACCCCTTGCCTACGAGCAGTACTTC.

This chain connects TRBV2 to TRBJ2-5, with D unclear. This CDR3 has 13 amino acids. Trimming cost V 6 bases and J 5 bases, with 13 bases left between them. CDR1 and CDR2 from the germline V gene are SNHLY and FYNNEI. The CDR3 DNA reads TGTGCCAGCAGCCAAGGGCTAGTTGAGACCCAGTACTTC. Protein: CASSQGLVETQYF.

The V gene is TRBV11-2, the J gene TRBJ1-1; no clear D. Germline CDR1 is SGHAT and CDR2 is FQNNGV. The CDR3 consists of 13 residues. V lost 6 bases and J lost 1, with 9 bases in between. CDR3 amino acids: CASRRLGNTEAFF. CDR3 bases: TGTGCCAGCAGACGGTTAGGGAACACTGAAGCTTTCTTT.

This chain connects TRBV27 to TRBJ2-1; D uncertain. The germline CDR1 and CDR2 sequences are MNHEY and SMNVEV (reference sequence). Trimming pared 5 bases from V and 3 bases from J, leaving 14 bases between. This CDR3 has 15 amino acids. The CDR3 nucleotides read TGTGCCAGCAGTCTCCGGACGGAATTCTACAATGAGCAGTTCTTC. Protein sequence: CASSLRTEFYNEQFF.

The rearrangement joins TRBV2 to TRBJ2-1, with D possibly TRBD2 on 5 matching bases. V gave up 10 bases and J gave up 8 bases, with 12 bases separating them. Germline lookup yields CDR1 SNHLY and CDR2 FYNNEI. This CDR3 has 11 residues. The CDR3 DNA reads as TGTGCCACTCGGCGGGTGGATGAGCAGTTCTTC. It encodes CATRRVDEQFF.

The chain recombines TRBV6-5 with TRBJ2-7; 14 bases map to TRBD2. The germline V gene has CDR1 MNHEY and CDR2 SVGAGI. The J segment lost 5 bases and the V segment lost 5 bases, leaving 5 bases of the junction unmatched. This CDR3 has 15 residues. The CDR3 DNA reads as TGTGCCAGCAGTCTGGGGGGACTAGCGGGAGACGAGCAGTACTTC. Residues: CASSLGGLAGDEQYF.

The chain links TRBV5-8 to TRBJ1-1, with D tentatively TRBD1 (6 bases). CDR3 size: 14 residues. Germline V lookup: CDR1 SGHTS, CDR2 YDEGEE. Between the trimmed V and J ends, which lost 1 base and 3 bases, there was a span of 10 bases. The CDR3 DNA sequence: TGTGCCAGCAGCTTGACAGGGCAGGACACTGAAGCTTTCTTT. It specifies CASSLTGQDTEAFF.

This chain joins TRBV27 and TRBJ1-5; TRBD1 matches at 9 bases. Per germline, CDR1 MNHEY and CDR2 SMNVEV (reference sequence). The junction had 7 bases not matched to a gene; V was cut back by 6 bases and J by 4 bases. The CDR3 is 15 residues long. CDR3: CASSAGTGINQPQHF. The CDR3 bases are TGTGCCAGCAGCGCCGGGACAGGGATTAATCAGCCCCAGCATTTT.

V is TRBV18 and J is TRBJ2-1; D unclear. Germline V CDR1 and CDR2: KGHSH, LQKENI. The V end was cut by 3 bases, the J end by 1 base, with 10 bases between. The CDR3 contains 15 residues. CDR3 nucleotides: TGTGCCAGCTCACCGCAGCGCAGTTCCTACAATGAGCAGTTCTTC. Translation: CASSPQRSSYNEQFF.

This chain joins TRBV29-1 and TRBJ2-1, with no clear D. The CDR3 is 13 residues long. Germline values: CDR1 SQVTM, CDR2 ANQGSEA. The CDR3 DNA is TGCAGTGGAAGATTGGTCTCCTACAATGAGCAGTTCTTC. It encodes CSGRLVSYNEQFF.

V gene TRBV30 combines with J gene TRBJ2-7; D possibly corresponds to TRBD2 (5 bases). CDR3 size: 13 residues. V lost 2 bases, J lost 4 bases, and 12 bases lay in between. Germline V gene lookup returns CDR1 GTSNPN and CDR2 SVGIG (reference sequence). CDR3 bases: TGTGCCTGGAGTCCCGCGGGTCCGTACGAGCAGTACTTC. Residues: CAWSPAGPYEQYF.

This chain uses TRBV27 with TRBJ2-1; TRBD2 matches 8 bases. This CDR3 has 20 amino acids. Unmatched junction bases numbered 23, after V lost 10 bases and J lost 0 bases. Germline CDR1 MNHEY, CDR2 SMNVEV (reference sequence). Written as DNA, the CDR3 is TGTGCCACCCACCCTGGGATTGGACTAGCAGGGAGTGGCTCCTACAATGAGCAGTTCTTC. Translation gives CATHPGIGLAGSGSYNEQFF.

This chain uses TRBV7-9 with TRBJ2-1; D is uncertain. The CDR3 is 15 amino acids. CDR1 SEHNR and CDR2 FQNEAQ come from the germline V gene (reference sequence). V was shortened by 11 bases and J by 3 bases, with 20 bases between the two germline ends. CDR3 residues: CAAVGQVAVYNEQFF. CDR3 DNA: TGTGCCGCGGTCGGCCAGGTAGCAGTCTACAATGAGCAGTTCTTC.

The CDR3 DNA reads as TGTGCCATCACAGGGGGACCTAACTATGGCTACACCTTC. Translation gives CAITGGPNYGYTF. The chain employs TRBV25-1 and TRBJ1-2; 8 nucleotides agree with TRBD1. V lost 10 bases to trimming and J lost 0 bases; unmatched junction nucleotides: 4. Germline assignment: CDR1 MGHDK and CDR2 SYGVNS. There are 13 residues in the CDR3.

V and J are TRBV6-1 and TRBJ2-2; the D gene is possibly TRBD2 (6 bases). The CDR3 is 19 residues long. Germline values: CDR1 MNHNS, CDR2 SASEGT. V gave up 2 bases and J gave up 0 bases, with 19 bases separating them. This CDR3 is CASSEWALGREANTGELFF. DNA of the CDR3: TGTGCCAGCAGTGAATGGGCTTTGGGCAGGGAGGCGAACACCGGGGAGCTGTTTTTT.

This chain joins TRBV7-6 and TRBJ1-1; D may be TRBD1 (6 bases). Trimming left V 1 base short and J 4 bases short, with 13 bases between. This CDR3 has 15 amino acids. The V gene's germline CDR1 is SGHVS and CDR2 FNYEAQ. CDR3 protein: CASSLVAGEGTEAFF. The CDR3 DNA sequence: TGTGCCAGCAGCTTAGTGGCAGGGGAAGGCACTGAAGCTTTCTTT.